This is a list of T cell receptor beta chains from one sample in a study of blood T cell repertoires in COVID-19. Measured with immunoSEQ multiplex PCR; TCRdb has only the in-frame clones, and not every one. This table holds roughly 200,000 clones, 80% to 90% found once. Material: peripheral blood. The receptors here all came from a woman between 35 and 50 years old with COVID-19, enrolled during active disease. CDR3s include the opening cysteine and the closing phenylalanine or tryptophan. The D gene is left open where the match is weak. Only some rows state a clone size, as once, few, many or a class for expanded clones.

>NA|12|TRBV7-9|NA|TRBJ1-2
CASSLTEPYLTF
TGTGCCAGCAGCTTAACAGAACCCTATCTCACCTTC
>NA|13|TRBV2|TRBD2|TRBJ2-5
CASMRGSGETQYF
TGTGCCAGCATGCGCGGGAGTGGGGAGACCCAGTACTTC
>NA|17|TRBV28|NA|TRBJ1-3
CASTTPEVVGSGNTIYF
TGTGCCAGCACCACCCCCGAGGTAGTTGGATCGGGAAACACCATATATTTT
>NA|15|TRBV13|NA|TRBJ1-6
CASSLWQSYNSPLHF
TGTGCCAGCAGCTTATGGCAGTCCTATAATTCACCCCTCCACTTT
>NA|15|TRBV13|NA|TRBJ1-5
CASSLGWGRNQPQHF
TGTGCCAGCAGCTTAGGGTGGGGGCGTAATCAGCCCCAGCATTTT
>NA|15|TRBV7-6|TRBD2|TRBJ2-2
CASSLFSGDTGELFF
TGTGCCAGCAGCTTATTCAGCGGGGACACCGGGGAGCTGTTTTTT
>NA|14|TRBV18|NA|TRBJ1-2
CASSPNREGVGYTF
TGTGCCAGCTCACCAAACAGGGAAGGGGTAGGCTACACCTTC
>NA|15|TRBV3-1/TRBV3-2|NA|TRBJ2-1
CASSQGVGNYNEQFF
TGTGCCAGCAGCCAAGGGGTGGGCAACTACAATGAGCAGTTCTTC
>NA|17|TRBV7-9|TRBD1|TRBJ2-3
CASTPKARDSSTDTQYF
TGTGCCAGCACCCCCAAGGCCAGGGACAGTAGCACAGATACGCAGTATTTT
>NA|14|TRBV6-5|NA|TRBJ1-1
CASSTGTPNTEAFF
TGTGCCAGCAGTACAGGGACACCGAACACTGAAGCTTTCTTT
>few|14|TRBV7-9|NA|TRBJ2-1
CASSLVPQGNEQFF
TGTGCCAGCAGCTTAGTACCTCAGGGCAATGAGCAGTTCTTC
>NA|12|TRBV29-1|TRBD1|TRBJ2-1
CSVWTGGNEQFF
TGCAGCGTATGGACAGGGGGCAACGAGCAGTTCTTC
>NA|14|TRBV7-2|NA|TRBJ1-1
CASSLWGRVTEAFF
TGTGCCAGCAGCTTATGGGGCCGGGTCACTGAAGCTTTCTTT
>NA|15|TRBV5-4|NA|TRBJ2-1
CASSSDSISYNEQFF
TGTGCCAGCAGCTCAGACTCGATCTCCTACAATGAGCAGTTCTTC
>NA|15|TRBV5-4|TRBD1|TRBJ1-2
CASSLQGAWVYGYTF
TGTGCCAGCAGCTTGCAGGGGGCGTGGGTCTATGGCTACACCTTC
>NA|12|TRBV5-4|NA|TRBJ1-6
CASAGDNSPLHF
TGTGCCAGTGCGGGGGATAATTCACCCCTCCACTTT
>NA|13|TRBV30|NA|TRBJ2-1
CAWNQLDYNEQFF
TGTGCCTGGAACCAACTAGATTACAATGAGCAGTTCTTC
>NA|13|TRBV3-1/TRBV3-2|NA|TRBJ1-2
CASSPTTGYGYTF
TGTGCCAGCAGCCCGACAACAGGGTATGGCTACACCTTC
>NA|15|TRBV7-3|NA|TRBJ2-1
CASSSLTSSYNEQFF
TGTGCCAGCAGCTCCCTGACATCCTCCTACAATGAGCAGTTCTTC
>NA|13|TRBV19|NA|TRBJ1-2
CASSPRDRGGYTF
TGTGCCAGTAGTCCCAGGGATAGAGGAGGCTACACCTTC
>few|14|TRBV5-4|TRBD1|TRBJ1-4
CASSLGRGTEKLFF
TGTGCCAGCAGCTTGGGCAGGGGGACCGAAAAACTGTTTTTT
>NA|13|TRBV12-3/TRBV12-4|NA|TRBJ2-2
CASSSVAPGELFF
TGTGCCAGCAGTTCAGTGGCCCCCGGGGAGCTGTTTTTT
>NA|14|TRBV4-1|TRBD1|TRBJ2-7
CASSQGDRGYEQYF
TGCGCCAGCAGCCAGGGTGACAGGGGGTACGAGCAGTACTTC
>NA|15|TRBV27|NA|TRBJ1-5
CASSLSGFSNQPQHF
TGTGCCAGCAGTTTAAGCGGTTTCAGCAATCAGCCCCAGCATTTT